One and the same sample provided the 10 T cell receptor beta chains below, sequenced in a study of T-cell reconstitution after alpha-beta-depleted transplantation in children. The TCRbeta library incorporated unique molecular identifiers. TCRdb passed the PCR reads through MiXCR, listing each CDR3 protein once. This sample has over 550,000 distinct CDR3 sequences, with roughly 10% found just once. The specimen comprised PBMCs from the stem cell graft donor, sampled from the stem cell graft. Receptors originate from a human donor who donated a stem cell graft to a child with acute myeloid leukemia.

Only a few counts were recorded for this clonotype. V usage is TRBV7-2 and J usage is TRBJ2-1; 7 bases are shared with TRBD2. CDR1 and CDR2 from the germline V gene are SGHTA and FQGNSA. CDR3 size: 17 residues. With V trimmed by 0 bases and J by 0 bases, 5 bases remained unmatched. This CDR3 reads CASSLAILASSYNEQFF. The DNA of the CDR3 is TGTGCCAGCAGCTTAGCGATACTAGCGAGCTCCTACAATGAGCAGTTCTTC.

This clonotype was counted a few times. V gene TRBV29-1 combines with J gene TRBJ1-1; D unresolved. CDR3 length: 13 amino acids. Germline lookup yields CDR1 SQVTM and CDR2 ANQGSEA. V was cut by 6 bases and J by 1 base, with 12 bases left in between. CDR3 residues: CSVMESQNTEAFF. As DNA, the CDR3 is TGCAGCGTAATGGAGTCTCAGAACACTGAAGCTTTCTTT.

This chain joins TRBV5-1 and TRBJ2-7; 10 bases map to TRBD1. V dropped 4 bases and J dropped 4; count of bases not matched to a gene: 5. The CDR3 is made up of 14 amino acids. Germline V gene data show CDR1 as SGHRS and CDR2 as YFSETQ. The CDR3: CASSRGGQGYEQYF. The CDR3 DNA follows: TGCGCCAGCAGCCGTGGGGGACAGGGGTACGAGCAGTACTTC.

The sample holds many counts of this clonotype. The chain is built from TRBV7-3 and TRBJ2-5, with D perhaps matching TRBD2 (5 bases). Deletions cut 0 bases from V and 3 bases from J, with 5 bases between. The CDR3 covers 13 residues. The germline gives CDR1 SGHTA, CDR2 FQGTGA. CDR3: CASSLTGEETQYF. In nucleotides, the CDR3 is TGTGCCAGCAGCTTAACGGGAGAAGAGACCCAGTACTTC.

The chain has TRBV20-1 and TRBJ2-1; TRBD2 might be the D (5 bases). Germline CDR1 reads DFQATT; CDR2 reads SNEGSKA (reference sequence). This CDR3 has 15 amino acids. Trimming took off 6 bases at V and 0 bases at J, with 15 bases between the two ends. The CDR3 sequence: CSAPDRGRSYNEQFF. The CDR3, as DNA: TGCAGTGCCCCTGATCGGGGTCGCTCCTACAATGAGCAGTTCTTC.

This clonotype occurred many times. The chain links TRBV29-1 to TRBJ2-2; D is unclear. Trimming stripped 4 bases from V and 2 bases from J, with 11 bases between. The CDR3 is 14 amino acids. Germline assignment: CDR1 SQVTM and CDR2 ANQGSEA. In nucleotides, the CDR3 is TGCAGCGTTGCATTGCTCCTTAACACCGGGGAGCTGTTTTTT. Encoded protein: CSVALLLNTGELFF.

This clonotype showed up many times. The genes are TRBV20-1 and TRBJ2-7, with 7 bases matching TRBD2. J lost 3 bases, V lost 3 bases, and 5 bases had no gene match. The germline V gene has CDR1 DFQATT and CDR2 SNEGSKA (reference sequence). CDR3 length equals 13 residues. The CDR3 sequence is CSARVGTNYEQYF. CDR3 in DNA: TGCAGTGCTAGGGTCGGGACTAACTACGAGCAGTACTTC.

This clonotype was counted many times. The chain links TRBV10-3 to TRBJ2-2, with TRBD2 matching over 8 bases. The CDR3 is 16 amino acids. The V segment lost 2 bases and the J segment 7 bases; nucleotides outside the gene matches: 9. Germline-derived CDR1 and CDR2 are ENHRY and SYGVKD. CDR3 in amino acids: CAISEPVAGHDGELFF. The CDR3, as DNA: TGTGCCATCAGTGAGCCGGTAGCGGGGCACGACGGGGAGCTGTTTTTT.

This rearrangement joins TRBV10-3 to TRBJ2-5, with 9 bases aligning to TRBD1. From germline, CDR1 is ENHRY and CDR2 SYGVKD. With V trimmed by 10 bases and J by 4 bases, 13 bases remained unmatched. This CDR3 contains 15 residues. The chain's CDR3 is CARVVPGQGSETQYF. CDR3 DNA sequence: TGTGCCAGAGTTGTCCCGGGACAGGGATCAGAGACCCAGTACTTC.

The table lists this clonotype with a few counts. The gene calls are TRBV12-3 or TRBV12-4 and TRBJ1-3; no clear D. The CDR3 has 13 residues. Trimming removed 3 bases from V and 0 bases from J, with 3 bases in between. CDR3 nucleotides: TGTGCCAGCAGTTTTCACTCTGGAAACACCATATATTTT. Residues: CASSFHSGNTIYF.